This TCR beta chain derives from a study of beta chain features in type 1 diabetes. For the study at large: No age, gender or cell yield differences were seen between patients and healthy donors. Overall study results and limits: Type 1 diabetes patients showed a moderate but significant shortening of TCRB CDR3s in all four CD4+ subsets.

CD45RO/CCR7/CD25/CD127/CD95/CD27 sorting isolated CD4+ naive, central memory, regulatory and stem cell-like memory cells. Purity of each sorted population was above 95%. The CDR3 contains 12 residues. Germline V CDR1 and CDR2: SEHNR, FQNEAQ (reference sequence). Reverse transcription of all isolated RNA meant that expressed TCRB transcripts were sequenced. Produced via immunoSEQ multiplex PCR; TCRdb's table is partial and in-frame only. Of over 700,000 clones listed, 15% to 20% are singletons. This clone has just a few counts. Its antigen is currently unknown. Sequenced input: naive CD4+ T cells from blood. V usage is TRBV7-9 and J usage is TRBJ2-5; D is ambiguous. The end of the DNA aligns better with TRBJ2-7, so the J call may be wrong. This sequence was found in a woman under 30 in good health. The CDR3 region is CASSFIAYEQYF. The CDR3 DNA sequence: TGTGCCAGCAGCTTTATTGCCTACGAGCAGTACTTC.